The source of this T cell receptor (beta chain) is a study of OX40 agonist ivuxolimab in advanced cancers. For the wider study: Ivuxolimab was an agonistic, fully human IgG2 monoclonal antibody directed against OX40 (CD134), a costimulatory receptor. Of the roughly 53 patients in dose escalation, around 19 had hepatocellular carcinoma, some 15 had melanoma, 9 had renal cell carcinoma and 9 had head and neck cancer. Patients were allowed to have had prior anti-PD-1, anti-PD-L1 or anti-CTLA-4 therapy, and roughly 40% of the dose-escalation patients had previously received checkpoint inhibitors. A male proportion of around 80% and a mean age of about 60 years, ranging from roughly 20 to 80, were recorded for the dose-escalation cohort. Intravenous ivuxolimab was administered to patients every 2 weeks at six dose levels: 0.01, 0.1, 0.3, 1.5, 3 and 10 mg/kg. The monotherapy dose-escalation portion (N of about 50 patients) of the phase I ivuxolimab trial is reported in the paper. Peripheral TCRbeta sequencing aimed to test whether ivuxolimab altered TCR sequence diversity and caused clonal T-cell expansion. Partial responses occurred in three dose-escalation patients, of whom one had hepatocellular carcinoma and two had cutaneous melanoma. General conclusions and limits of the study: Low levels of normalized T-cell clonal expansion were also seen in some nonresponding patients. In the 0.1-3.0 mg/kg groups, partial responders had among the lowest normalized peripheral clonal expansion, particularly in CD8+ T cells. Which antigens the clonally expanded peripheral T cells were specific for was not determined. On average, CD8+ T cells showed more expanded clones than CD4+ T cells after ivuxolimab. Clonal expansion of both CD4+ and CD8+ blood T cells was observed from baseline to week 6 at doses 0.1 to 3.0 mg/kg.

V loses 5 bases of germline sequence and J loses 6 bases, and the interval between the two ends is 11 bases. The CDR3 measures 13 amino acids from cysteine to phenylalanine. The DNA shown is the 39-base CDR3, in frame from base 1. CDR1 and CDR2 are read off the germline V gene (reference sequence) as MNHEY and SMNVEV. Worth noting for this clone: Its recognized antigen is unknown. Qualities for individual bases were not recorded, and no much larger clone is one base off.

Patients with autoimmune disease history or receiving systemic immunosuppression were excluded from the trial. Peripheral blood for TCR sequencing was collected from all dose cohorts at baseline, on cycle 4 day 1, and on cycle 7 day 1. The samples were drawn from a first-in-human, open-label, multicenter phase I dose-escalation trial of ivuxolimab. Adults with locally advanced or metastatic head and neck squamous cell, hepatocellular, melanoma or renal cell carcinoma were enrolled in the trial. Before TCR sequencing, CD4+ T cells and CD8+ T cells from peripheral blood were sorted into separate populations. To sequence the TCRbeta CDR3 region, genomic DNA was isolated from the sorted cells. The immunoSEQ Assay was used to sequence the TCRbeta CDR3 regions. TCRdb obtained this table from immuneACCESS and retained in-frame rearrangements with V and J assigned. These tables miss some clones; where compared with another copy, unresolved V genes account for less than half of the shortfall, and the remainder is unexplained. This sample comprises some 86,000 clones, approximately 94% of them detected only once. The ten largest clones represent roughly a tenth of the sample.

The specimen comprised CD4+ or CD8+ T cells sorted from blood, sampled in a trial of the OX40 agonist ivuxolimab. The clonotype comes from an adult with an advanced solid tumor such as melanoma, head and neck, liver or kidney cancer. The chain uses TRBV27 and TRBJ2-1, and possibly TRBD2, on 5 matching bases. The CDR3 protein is CASSLTRPNEQFF. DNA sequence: TGTGCCAGCAGTCTCACTAGGCCCAATGAGCAGTTCTTC.